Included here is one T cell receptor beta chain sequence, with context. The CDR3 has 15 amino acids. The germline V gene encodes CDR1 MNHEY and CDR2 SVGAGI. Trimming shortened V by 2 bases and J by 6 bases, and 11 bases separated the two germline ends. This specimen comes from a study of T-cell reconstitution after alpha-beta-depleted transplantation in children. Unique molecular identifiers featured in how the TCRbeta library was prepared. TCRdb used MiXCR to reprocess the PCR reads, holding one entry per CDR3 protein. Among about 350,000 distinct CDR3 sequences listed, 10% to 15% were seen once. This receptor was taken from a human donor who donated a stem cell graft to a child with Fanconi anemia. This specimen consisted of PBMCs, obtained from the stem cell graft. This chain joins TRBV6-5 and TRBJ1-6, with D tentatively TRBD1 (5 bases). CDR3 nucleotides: TGTGCCAGCAGTTACCTTCGACAGACTAATTCACCCCTCCACTTT. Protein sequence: CASSYLRQTNSPLHF.